This TCR beta chain was observed in a study of T cell repertoires in ileal Crohn's disease. J was trimmed by 0 bases and V by 11 bases; bases with no gene match: 6. Germline V lookup: CDR1 LNHDA, CDR2 SQIVND (reference sequence). There are 13 residues in the CDR3. The protocol was immunoSEQ multiplex PCR, while the TCRdb copy is restricted to in-frame clones and leaves out a portion. The sample gives roughly 4,000 clones, about three quarters of which show up once; 16% is in the top ten. This receptor was obtained from an adult with Crohn's disease. V is TRBV19 and J is TRBJ1-1; 7 positions agree with TRBD1. The sample consisted of ileal tissue. This chain's CDR3 is CAVATGMNTEAFF. CDR3 DNA: TGTGCCGTGGCGACAGGGATGAACACTGAAGCTTTCTTT.